This TCR beta chain was documented in a study of blood T cell repertoires in COVID-19. Overall study: Specimens from acute and convalescent COVID-19 originated in the United States, Italy and Spain. From T cells, B-cell-depleted T cells, or PBMCs came the material, which was cDNA or gDNA.

The V end was cut by 2 bases, the J end by 1 base, with 10 bases between. Germline V lookup: CDR1 KGHSH, CDR2 LQKENI. The CDR3 extends over 15 amino acids. Assay: immunoSEQ multiplex PCR; the TCRdb copy retains only in-frame clones and omits some. The sample includes roughly 220,000 clones, 60% to 85% of them seen just once. The chain is built from TRBV18 and TRBJ2-3; D ambiguous. The sequencing input was peripheral blood. This sequence originates from a woman in her seventies with acute or convalescent COVID-19. The CDR3 DNA follows: TGTGCCAGCTCACCAGGGCAGGTTGGCACAGATACGCAGTATTTT. Its protein is CASSPGQVGTDTQYF. Supplemented by reference TRBV18 and TRBJ2-3, the full variable domain reads NAGVMQNPRHLVRRRGQEARLRCSPMKGHSHVYWYRQLPEEGLKFMVYLQKENIIDESGMPKERFSAEFPKEGPSILRIQQVVRGDSAAYFCASSPGQVGTDTQYFGPGTRLTVL.